The 23 T cell receptor beta chains below come from one sample, sequenced in a study of T cell changes during pregnancy in multiple sclerosis. Libraries were prepared by immunoSEQ multiplex PCR; TCRdb keeps only in-frame clonotypes and omits some of them. The sample contains some 110,000 clones, roughly nine tenths of which appear only once. Sample: peripheral blood, taken in the third trimester of pregnancy. Receptors originate from a female donor with multiple sclerosis, enrolled in a pregnancy study.

The chain recombines TRBV6-6 with TRBJ1-3, with TRBD1 matching over 9 bases. The CDR3 has 15 residues. The germline V gene has CDR1 MNHNY and CDR2 SVGAGI (reference sequence). The junction had 0 bases not matched to a gene; V was cut back by 0 bases and J by 3 bases. CDR3 region: CASSYSDRGGNTIYF. The CDR3 region has the DNA TGTGCCAGCAGTTACTCGGACAGGGGTGGAAACACCATATATTTT.

The chain combines TRBV7-9 with TRBJ2-7, with 7 bases that match TRBD1. The CDR3 is made up of 15 amino acids. Trimming removed 4 bases from V and 2 bases from J; junction bases left unmatched: 8. Germline assignment: CDR1 SEHNR and CDR2 FQNEAQ (reference sequence). This chain's CDR3 is CASSSNRGSPYEQYF. In nucleotides, the CDR3 is TGTGCCAGCAGCTCCAACAGGGGCTCGCCCTACGAGCAGTACTTC.

The rearrangement joins TRBV7-2 to TRBJ2-1; tentative D call: TRBD2 (6 bases). CDR1 is SGHTA and CDR2 is FQGNSA in the germline V gene. CDR3 length equals 14 residues. Deletions cut 8 bases from V and 4 bases from J, with 15 bases between. CDR3: CASGRASEYNEQFF. The CDR3 nucleotides read TGTGCCAGCGGCCGGGCTAGCGAGTACAATGAGCAGTTCTTC.

The V call is TRBV5-1, the J call TRBJ1-1; 9 nucleotides agree with TRBD1. The CDR3 covers 16 residues. CDR1 is SGHRS and CDR2 is YFSETQ in the germline V gene. Trimming cost V 4 bases and J 0 bases; bases outside gene matches: 7. CDR3 residues: CASSPGTGIMNTEAFF. Here the CDR3 DNA reads TGCGCCAGCAGCCCAGGGACAGGGATAATGAACACTGAAGCTTTCTTT.

This chain connects TRBV30 to TRBJ2-2, with TRBD2 matching 11 bases. The CDR3 has 15 residues. Germline lookup yields CDR1 GTSNPN and CDR2 SVGIG (reference sequence). DNA for the CDR3: TGTGCTGGGACGATGGGACTAGCGGACACCGGGGAGCTGTTTTTT. Protein: CAGTMGLADTGELFF.

The chain couples TRBV4-1 to TRBJ2-2; TRBD1 agrees at 9 bases. Germline CDR1 reads MGHRA; CDR2 reads YSYEKL. This CDR3 is 15 amino acids long. Germline trimming cut 3 bases from V and 1 base from J; bases unmatched to any gene: 0. CDR3 protein: CASSQDRGNTGELFF. As DNA, the CDR3 is TGCGCCAGCAGCCAGGACAGGGGGAACACCGGGGAGCTGTTTTTT.

This chain connects TRBV6-1 to TRBJ2-5, with a weak D call TRBD2 (5 bases). The CDR3 length is 13 residues. Trimming shortened V by 6 bases and J by 1 base, and 9 bases separated the two germline ends. Germline V gene data show CDR1 as MNHNS and CDR2 as SASEGT. CDR3 in DNA: TGTGCCAGCAGGGGGAGTGGCCAAGAGACCCAGTACTTC. Residues: CASRGSGQETQYF.

This chain uses TRBV2 with TRBJ2-2; perhaps TRBD1 as D (5 bases). Germline CDR1 and CDR2: SNHLY and FYNNEI. Trimming took 2 bases from V and 4 from J, leaving 8 bases between them. CDR3 size: 14 residues. The CDR3 region has the DNA TGTGCCAGCAGTGAAAGGACACGCACCGGGGAGCTGTTTTTT. It yields the protein CASSERTRTGELFF.

This chain links TRBV5-1 with TRBJ2-7; the match to TRBD2 covers 12 bases. The CDR3 totals 17 residues. V shed 3 bases and J 5 bases; nucleotides not matched to a gene: 12. The V gene's germline CDR1 is SGHRS and CDR2 YFSETQ. CDR3: CASSSSPQGLAGDEQYF. CDR3 nucleotide sequence: TGCGCCAGCAGCTCCTCCCCCCAGGGACTAGCGGGTGACGAGCAGTACTTC.

The V gene is TRBV25-1, the J gene TRBJ2-7, with D unresolved. CDR3 size: 13 residues. Germline assignment: CDR1 MGHDK and CDR2 SYGVNS. V was cut by 4 bases and J by 7 bases, with 14 bases left in between. This CDR3 is CASSGRGPREQYF. CDR3 coding DNA: TGTGCCAGCAGTGGCCGAGGTCCTAGGGAGCAGTACTTC.

The J gene is TRBJ1-2, the V gene TRBV28; tentative D call: TRBD1 (6 bases). V was clipped by 4 bases and J by 4 bases, with 16 bases between them. This CDR3 has 15 residues. Germline CDR1 reads MDHEN; CDR2 reads SYDVKM. The CDR3 DNA is TGTGCCAGCAGTTCGGGGTCAAGGGGGTTCTATGGCTACACCTTC. As protein: CASSSGSRGFYGYTF.

A few counts support this clone. This chain links TRBV6-1 with TRBJ1-6; no clear D gene. The CDR3 is 12 amino acids. Germline V gene sequence: CDR1 MNHNS, CDR2 SASEGT. Trimming removed 6 bases at V and 6 bases at J, with 6 bases between. CDR3: CASRSGNSPLHF. The DNA of the CDR3 is TGTGCCAGCAGGAGCGGTAATTCACCCCTCCACTTT.

This chain connects TRBV7-2 to TRBJ2-3; a weak D match, TRBD2 (6 bases). From germline, CDR1 is SGHTA and CDR2 FQGNSA. Trimming took 4 bases from V and 10 from J, leaving 24 bases between them. The length of the CDR3 is 16 residues. The CDR3, as DNA: TGTGCCAGCAGCTCCCGAAACTTGGGACTCCCCAGGGCGCAGTATTTT. This gives the protein CASSSRNLGLPRAQYF.

CDR3 amino acids: CASSQDAGGYNEQFF. CDR3 DNA sequence: TGTGCCAGCTCCCAGGACGCGGGGGGTTACAATGAGCAGTTCTTC. The chain links TRBV18 to TRBJ2-1; TRBD2 agrees at 8 bases. Germline trimming cut 6 bases from V and 4 bases from J; bases unmatched to any gene: 8. The CDR3 runs to 15 residues. Germline assignment: CDR1 KGHSH and CDR2 LQKENI.

This chain links TRBV9 with TRBJ2-7, with D possibly matching TRBD2 (6 bases). The V gene lost 7 bases and the J gene lost 6 bases, with 14 bases spanning the gap. Germline-derived CDR1 and CDR2 are SGDLS and YYNGEE. This CDR3 is 12 amino acids long. The CDR3 region has the DNA TGTGCCAGCGGGGTCCCGGGAGCCGAGCAGTACTTC. Translated: CASGVPGAEQYF. Combining the CDR3 with reference TRBV9 and TRBJ2-7 gives the whole variable domain DSGVTQTPKHLITATGQRVTLRCSPRSGDLSVYWYQQSLDQGLQFLIQYYNGEERAKGNILERFSAQQFPDLHSELNLSSLELGDSALYFCASGVPGAEQYFGPGTRLTVT.

The rearrangement uses TRBV18 and TRBJ2-2, with 8 bases fitting TRBD1. Germline trimming cut 4 bases from V and 1 base from J; bases unmatched to any gene: 11. This CDR3 contains 18 residues. The germline gives CDR1 KGHSH, CDR2 LQKENI. The CDR3 bases are TGTGCCAGCTCACGAGAGGCAGGGGGCGCAGGGAACACCGGGGAGCTGTTTTTT. Translated, it gives CASSREAGGAGNTGELFF.

J is TRBJ2-5 and V is TRBV19, with TRBD1 matching 11 bases. CDR1 is LNHDA and CDR2 is SQIVND in the germline V gene (reference sequence). There are 14 residues in the CDR3. V lost 7 bases, J lost 5 bases, and 6 bases stayed unmatched. CDR3 loop: CASTPGQGVETQYF. The CDR3 bases are TGTGCCAGTACCCCGGGACAGGGGGTTGAGACCCAGTACTTC.

This clone was detected only a few times. The V call is TRBV7-2, the J call TRBJ2-3, with D possibly TRBD2 on 7 matching bases. The CDR3 is made up of 18 amino acids. The V end was cut by 2 bases, the J end by 4 bases, with 22 bases between. CDR1 is SGHTA and CDR2 is FQGNSA in the germline V gene. DNA for the CDR3: TGTGCCAGCAGCTTATGGTTGGCCAGCGGGACACGAGCAGATACGCAGTATTTT. Its protein is CASSLWLASGTRADTQYF. The variable domain in full, with the rest retrieved from reference TRBV7-2 and TRBJ2-3, is GAGVSQSPSNKVTEKGKDVELRCDPISGHTALYWYRQSLGQGLEFLIYFQGNSAPDKSGLPSDRFSAERTGGSVSTLTIQRTQQEDSAVYLCASSLWLASGTRADTQYFGPGTRLTVL.

The gene calls are TRBV5-5 and TRBJ1-5; perhaps TRBD1 as D (6 bases). CDR1 is SGHKS and CDR2 is YYEKEE in the germline V gene (reference sequence). The CDR3 runs to 15 residues. Trimming stripped 0 bases from V and 7 bases from J, with 14 bases between. In DNA form, the CDR3 reads TGTGCCAGCAGCTTGGAGCAGGGTGGGACACAGCCCCAGCATTTT. It encodes CASSLEQGGTQPQHF.

The rearrangement uses TRBV6-5 and TRBJ1-2; 11 bases map to TRBD1. V lost 6 bases to trimming and J lost 7 bases; unmatched junction nucleotides: 4. This CDR3 comprises 13 residues. From germline, CDR1 is MNHEY and CDR2 SVGAGI. CDR3 DNA sequence: TGTGCCAGCAGGCGGGGACAGGGGGGTGGCTACACCTTC. Its protein is CASRRGQGGGYTF.

The V and J genes are TRBV5-1 and TRBJ2-5; D gene uncertain. Germline V gives CDR1 SGHRS, CDR2 YFSETQ. V was trimmed by 0 bases and J by 2 bases, leaving 8 bases between them. This CDR3 is 14 amino acids long. The CDR3 here is CASSLGPEQETQYF. The CDR3 nucleotides are TGCGCCAGCAGCTTGGGGCCAGAACAAGAGACCCAGTACTTC.

The chain employs TRBV7-9 and TRBJ2-5; D may be TRBD2 (5 bases). Germline assignment: CDR1 SEHNR and CDR2 FQNEAQ (reference sequence). This CDR3 comprises 13 residues. The ends were cut back, 5 bases at V and 9 bases at J, with 16 bases in the middle. CDR3 amino acids: CASSAPGPEAQYF. The DNA of the CDR3 is TGTGCCAGCAGCGCACCTGGACCGGAGGCCCAGTACTTC. Variable domain in full (rest from reference TRBV7-9 and TRBJ2-5): DTGVSQNPRHKITKRGQNVTFRCDPISEHNRLYWYRQTLGQGPEFLTYFQNEAQLEKSRLLSDRFSAERPKGSFSTLEIQRTEQGDSAMYLCASSAPGPEAQYFGPGTRLLVL.

This clone appeared a few times. CDR3 bases: TGTGCCAGCAGAGCCCTAACAGGGTCGATGGGAAACACCATATATTTT. This codes for CASRALTGSMGNTIYF. This chain links TRBV2 with TRBJ1-3; a weak D match, TRBD1 (6 bases). CDR3 size: 16 residues. Germline values: CDR1 SNHLY, CDR2 FYNNEI. The ends were cut back, 6 bases at V and 4 bases at J, with 19 bases in the middle.